This T cell receptor beta chain was retrieved from a study of metastatic and nonmetastatic thyroid tumors. For the study at large: Patients with malignant and benign thyroid disease provided blood and tumor or nodule tissue, whose repertoires were compared.

The table lists this clone with a few counts. Antigen specificity is unknown. TCRdb reassembled clones from the PCR reads with MiXCR. This sample yields fewer than 9,000 clones, of which roughly 33% are seen a single time; 10% belongs to the top ten. Trimming pared 8 bases from V and 2 bases from J, leaving 14 bases between. The CDR3 is 14 amino acids. Study-level findings and limits: Malignant thyroid tumors reportedly had TCR beta diversity that was significantly higher than in benign nodules, in blood and tumor.

Thyroid surgery had not been preceded by any treatment in any patient. What was sequenced was tumor tissue. The chain joins TRBV12-3 or TRBV12-4 to TRBJ2-3; no definite D call. The clonotype originates from a female donor with papillary thyroid cancer or a benign thyroid nodule (not recorded which). Some clones in this sample may be carry-over from other donors' samples. The CDR3 DNA is TGTGCCAGCCTCTCATCGGGTCCCACAGATACGCAGTATTTT. This codes for CASLSSGPTDTQYF.